This passage covers 21 T cell receptor beta chains from one sample sequenced in a study of Ad26.COV2.S vaccination and SARS-CoV-2 variants. Treatment given: 19 received Ad26.COV2.S at low or high dose, single or two shots; roughly five received placebo; per-sample allocation not given. Day 63 after the first injection of vaccine or placebo was the sampling time. Generated by immunoSEQ multiplex PCR, the TCRdb table keeps only in-frame clones and is missing some. The table shows 400,000 to 450,000 clones, with about nine tenths occurring only once. This material consisted of peripheral blood, taken in a trial of Ad26.COV2.S vaccine versus placebo. These receptors all stem from a person aged 18 to 59 who received the Ad26.COV2.S COVID-19 vaccine or a placebo.

The chain uses TRBV19 and TRBJ1-4; TRBD1 aligns across 11 bases. Trimming removed 6 bases from V and 1 base from J; junction bases left unmatched: 7. This CDR3 comprises 17 residues. Looked up from germline, CDR1 is LNHDA and CDR2 is SQIVND (reference sequence). DNA of the CDR3: TGTGCCAGTAGGAACCGGGACAGGGGGGTAACTAATGAAAAACTGTTTTTT. Its protein is CASRNRDRGVTNEKLFF. The full variable domain, with the rest looked up from reference TRBV19 and TRBJ1-4, is DGGITQSPKYLFRKEGQNVTLSCEQNLNHDAMYWYRQDPGQGLRLIYYSQIVNDFQKGDIAEGYSVSREKKESFPLTVTSAQKNPTAFYLCASRNRDRGVTNEKLFFGSGTQLSVL.

The chain uses TRBV25-1 and TRBJ1-1; D is uncertain. V dropped 2 bases and J dropped 6 bases, with 13 bases sitting between them. Germline CDR1 and CDR2: MGHDK and SYGVNS. The CDR3 runs 14 residues. This CDR3 reads CASSELGLGPEAFF. The CDR3 DNA is TGTGCCAGCAGTGAACTTGGTCTTGGTCCTGAAGCTTTCTTT.

The chain is built from TRBV5-1 and TRBJ1-1; tentative D call: TRBD1 (5 bases). V dropped 7 bases and J dropped 3 bases, with 13 bases sitting between them. Germline V CDR1 and CDR2: SGHRS, YFSETQ. The CDR3 length is 13 residues. CDR3 DNA sequence: TGCGCCAGCCAATTACAGGATTACACTGAAGCTTTCTTT. Residues: CASQLQDYTEAFF.

The chain uses TRBV9 and TRBJ1-2, with TRBD1 matching 9 bases. Germline CDR1 SGDLS, CDR2 YYNGEE. This CDR3 is 16 amino acids long. Trimming took 3 bases from V and 3 from J; bases not matched to a gene: 9. Here the CDR3 reads CASSGDRGSLDYGYTF. CDR3 sequence (DNA): TGTGCCAGCAGCGGTGACAGGGGGAGTCTGGACTATGGCTACACCTTC.

The count of this clone is one. At the DNA level, this CDR3 is encoded by other sequences in the same sample as well. The rearrangement joins TRBV5-1 to TRBJ2-5; D is unresolved. The CDR3 sequence is 11 residues long. The germline V gene encodes CDR1 SGHRS and CDR2 YFSETQ. The V gene lost 4 bases and the J gene lost 2 bases, with 3 bases spanning the gap. CDR3 nucleotides: TGCGCCAGCAGCCTACAAGAGACCCAGTACTTC. It translates to CASSLQETQYF.

The chain carries TRBV6-1 and TRBJ1-4; TRBD1 might be the D (5 bases). This CDR3 has 16 amino acids. Germline V gives CDR1 MNHNS, CDR2 SASEGT. Trimming removed 1 base at V and 4 bases at J, with 13 bases between. CDR3 amino acids: CASSEGWGRLNEKLFF. The CDR3 bases are TGTGCCAGCAGTGAAGGATGGGGGAGACTTAATGAAAAACTGTTTTTT.

The chain combines TRBV3-1 (or the pseudogene TRBV3-2) with TRBJ1-2; D uncertain. V was cut by 5 bases and J by 8 bases, with 9 bases left in between. The CDR3 is 11 residues long. Germline loops: CDR1 LGHDT, CDR2 YNNKEL (reference sequence). The CDR3 bases are TGTGCCAGCAGCTTAGGTAAAGGCTACACCTTC. It encodes CASSLGKGYTF.

The J gene is TRBJ1-1, the V gene TRBV28; no clear D gene. Germline V gene data show CDR1 as MDHEN and CDR2 as SYDVKM. Trimming stripped 6 bases from V and 2 bases from J, with 10 bases between. The CDR3 spans 13 residues. In nucleotides, the CDR3 is TGTGCCAGCAGGGTCGACGGAAACACTGAAGCTTTCTTT. This encodes CASRVDGNTEAFF.

V usage is TRBV4-1 and J usage is TRBJ2-1; D is perhaps TRBD1 (9 bases). The V and J ends lost 4 bases and 10 bases respectively, with 26 bases between them. From germline, CDR1 is MGHRA and CDR2 YSYEKL. This CDR3 has 17 amino acids. Written as DNA, the CDR3 is TGCGCCAGCAGCCGGCTTAGCGGGACAGGGAGTGTCATAGAGCAGTTCTTC. Encoded protein: CASSRLSGTGSVIEQFF.

CDR3 sequence (DNA): TGTGCCAGCAGTTTGCCATTGGGACAGGGGACCTACGAGCAGTACTTC. It translates to CASSLPLGQGTYEQYF. V and J are TRBV6-6 and TRBJ2-7; 10 positions match TRBD1. Looked up from germline, CDR1 is MNHNY and CDR2 is SVGAGI (reference sequence). The V and J ends lost 4 bases and 2 bases, in that order; junction bases with no gene match: 8. CDR3 length equals 16 residues.

The chain links TRBV9 to TRBJ2-3; TRBD2 aligns across 8 bases. The CDR3 sequence is 14 residues long. Germline CDR1 SGDLS, CDR2 YYNGEE. The ends lost 3 bases at V and 4 bases at J; junction bases unmatched: 4. CDR3 nucleotides: TGTGCCAGCAGCGGACTAGCGCATTCAGATACGCAGTATTTT. Encoded protein: CASSGLAHSDTQYF.

The rearrangement joins TRBV4-1 to TRBJ1-2; 11 positions match TRBD1. J was trimmed by 6 bases and V by 1 base; bases with no gene match: 4. This CDR3 region has 15 residues. Per germline, CDR1 MGHRA and CDR2 YSYEKL. CDR3 nucleotides: TGCGCCAGCAGCCAAGGGACAGGGGGCAATCATGGCTACACCTTC. Translating it yields CASSQGTGGNHGYTF.

V gene TRBV30 combines with J gene TRBJ2-5; 9 positions match TRBD1. The CDR3 sequence is 17 residues long. Germline V CDR1 and CDR2: GTSNPN, SVGIG (reference sequence). V lost 0 bases and J lost 5; bases outside the gene matches: 13. CDR3 coding DNA: TGTGCCTGGAGTGTAATTGTTCCTGGGACAGGGCGGGAGACCCAGTACTTC. Protein product: CAWSVIVPGTGRETQYF.

This sequence joins TRBV18 and TRBJ2-5, with 7 bases lining up with TRBD2. With V trimmed by 6 bases and J by 5 bases, 12 bases remained unmatched. The length of the CDR3 is 15 residues. Per germline, CDR1 KGHSH and CDR2 LQKENI. The CDR3 reads CASSPTTVSGETQYF. In DNA form, the CDR3 reads TGTGCCAGCTCTCCTACCACAGTTAGCGGGGAGACCCAGTACTTC.

This clone was counted once. V usage is TRBV29-1 and J usage is TRBJ1-1, with unresolved D. V lost 3 bases, J lost 5 bases, and 10 bases lay in between. Germline V gene lookup returns CDR1 SQVTM and CDR2 ANQGSEA. The CDR3 is 12 residues long. CDR3 bases: TGCAGCGTTGATTTATGGGGTACTGAAGCTTTCTTT. It codes for CSVDLWGTEAFF.

This sequence joins TRBV28 and TRBJ1-6; perhaps TRBD1 as D (6 bases). Trimming took off 7 bases at V and 0 bases at J, with 13 bases between the two ends. The CDR3 loop spans 16 amino acids. CDR1 is MDHEN, CDR2 SYDVKM, per germline. CDR3 residues: CASTWGGSSYNSPLHF. CDR3 coding DNA: TGTGCCAGCACCTGGGGGGGCTCCTCCTATAATTCACCCCTCCACTTT.

The gene calls are TRBV28 and TRBJ2-1; D not resolved. Looked up from germline, CDR1 is MDHEN and CDR2 is SYDVKM. The V end lost 4 bases, the J end lost 0 bases, and 10 bases lay between the germline ends. The CDR3 is 15 amino acids. CDR3 nucleotides: TGTGCCAGCAGTTCATCTCCCAGCTCCTACAATGAGCAGTTCTTC. This translates into CASSSSPSSYNEQFF.

This clone was picked up a small number of times. The CDR3 sequence: CASSRDRVEQYF. CDR3 coding DNA: TGTGCCAGCAGTAGGGACAGGGTCGAGCAGTACTTC. The chain employs TRBV6-5 and TRBJ2-7, with 9 bases lining up with TRBD1. This CDR3 has 12 amino acids. The trim removed 5 bases at V and 6 bases at J, leaving 2 bases unmatched. Germline CDR1 MNHEY, CDR2 SVGAGI.

V is TRBV28 and J is TRBJ1-6; 7 bases match TRBD1. The CDR3 is 15 amino acids. Germline V lookup: CDR1 MDHEN, CDR2 SYDVKM. With V trimmed by 6 bases and J by 5 bases, 7 bases remained unmatched. CDR3 nucleotides: TGTGCCAGCAGGCGAGAGACAGGGCATAATTCACCCCTCCACTTT. Residues: CASRRETGHNSPLHF.

The chain couples TRBV19 to TRBJ2-1; D perhaps matches TRBD1 (7 bases). The V end was cut by 3 bases, the J end by 6 bases, with 12 bases between. Germline loops: CDR1 LNHDA, CDR2 SQIVND (reference sequence). The CDR3 extends over 14 amino acids. CDR3 DNA: TGTGCCAGTAGTATGGCGGGACAGCCCAATGAGCAGTTCTTC. Its translation is CASSMAGQPNEQFF.

This clone was counted once. The genes are TRBV20-1 and TRBJ2-1; D possibly corresponds to TRBD2 (6 bases). Germline values: CDR1 DFQATT, CDR2 SNEGSKA (reference sequence). The V end was cut by 3 bases, the J end by 3 bases, with 24 bases between. The CDR3 consists of 18 residues. CDR3 amino acids: CSASDQMFTRENYNEQFF. In DNA form, the CDR3 reads TGCAGTGCTAGTGATCAGATGTTTACGCGGGAAAACTACAATGAGCAGTTCTTC.